These T cell receptor beta chains were read from a single sample in a study of blood T cell repertoires in COVID-19. Produced via immunoSEQ multiplex PCR; TCRdb's table is partial and in-frame only. The sample holds about 190,000 clones, 90% seen once. The sequencing input was peripheral blood. Receptors originate from a man aged 50 or older with acute or convalescent COVID-19. CDR3s include the opening cysteine and the closing phenylalanine or tryptophan. The order of the fields is V gene, clone size, J gene, CDR3 length, D gene, CDR3 protein, CDR3 DNA. The D gene is left open where the match is weak. Clone size is shown for a subset of rows, as once, few, many or a class of expanded clone.

v_gene: TRBV7-9; abundance: -; j_gene: TRBJ2-1; len: 16; d_gene: -; CDR3aa: CASSLEFGGNRAEQFF; CDR3nt: TGTGCCAGCAGCTTAGAGTTTGGCGGGAATCGGGCTGAGCAGTTCTTC
v_gene: TRBV21-1; abundance: -; j_gene: TRBJ1-5; len: 17; d_gene: -; CDR3aa: CASSKARENRGNQPQHF; CDR3nt: TGTGCCAGCAGCAAAGCCCGGGAAAATCGTGGCAATCAGCCCCAGCATTTT
v_gene: TRBV28; abundance: once; j_gene: TRBJ1-1; len: 13; d_gene: TRBD1; CDR3aa: CASSRTGGTEAFF; CDR3nt: TGTGCCAGCAGCCGAACAGGGGGCACTGAAGCTTTCTTT
v_gene: TRBV30; abundance: once; j_gene: TRBJ2-6; len: 15; d_gene: -; CDR3aa: CALGAASSGANVLTF; CDR3nt: TGTGCCTTAGGAGCAGCTTCCTCTGGGGCCAACGTCCTGACTTTC
v_gene: TRBV30; abundance: -; j_gene: TRBJ1-1; len: 14; d_gene: -; CDR3aa: CAWSEGRMNTEAFF; CDR3nt: TGTGCCTGGAGTGAAGGGAGAATGAACACTGAAGCTTTCTTT
v_gene: TRBV10-3; abundance: -; j_gene: TRBJ2-3; len: 20; d_gene: TRBD2; CDR3aa: CAIRGDVGLAGGTGTDTQYF; CDR3nt: TGTGCCATCAGGGGGGACGTAGGACTAGCGGGAGGGACCGGCACAGATACGCAGTATTTT
v_gene: TRBV4-2; abundance: -; j_gene: TRBJ1-3; len: 16; d_gene: TRBD1; CDR3aa: CASSQTDRGSGNTIYF; CDR3nt: TGTGCCAGCAGCCAAACGGACAGGGGCTCTGGAAACACCATATATTTT
v_gene: TRBV10-1; abundance: -; j_gene: TRBJ2-5; len: 13; d_gene: TRBD1; CDR3aa: CASSLTGEETQYF; CDR3nt: TGCGCCAGCAGTCTGACAGGGGAAGAGACCCAGTACTTC
v_gene: TRBV5-1; abundance: -; j_gene: TRBJ2-2; len: 14; d_gene: -; CDR3aa: CASSLARGIGELFF; CDR3nt: TGCGCCAGCAGCTTGGCCCGGGGGATCGGGGAGCTGTTTTTT
v_gene: TRBV5-6; abundance: -; j_gene: TRBJ1-1; len: 14; d_gene: -; CDR3aa: CASSSRGEGTEAFF; CDR3nt: TGTGCCAGCAGCTCCAGGGGAGAAGGTACTGAAGCTTTCTTT
v_gene: TRBV18; abundance: -; j_gene: TRBJ2-1; len: 11; d_gene: -; CDR3aa: CASSPGHEQFF; CDR3nt: TGTGCCAGCTCACCGGGACACGAGCAGTTCTTC
v_gene: TRBV5-1; abundance: -; j_gene: TRBJ2-2; len: 17; d_gene: TRBD1; CDR3aa: CASSSTGQGAITGELFF; CDR3nt: TGCGCCAGCAGCTCGACGGGACAGGGGGCAATAACCGGGGAGCTGTTTTTT
v_gene: TRBV5-1; abundance: few; j_gene: TRBJ1-5; len: 16; d_gene: TRBD1; CDR3aa: CASSFDRAGSNQPQHF; CDR3nt: TGCGCCAGCAGCTTCGACAGGGCGGGTAGCAATCAGCCCCAGCATTTT
v_gene: TRBV2; abundance: once; j_gene: TRBJ1-4; len: 12; d_gene: -; CDR3aa: CASSGGIEKLFF; CDR3nt: TGTGCCAGCAGCGGCGGGATCGAAAAACTGTTTTTT
v_gene: TRBV2; abundance: -; j_gene: TRBJ2-7; len: 14; d_gene: TRBD2; CDR3aa: CASSALEGGHEQYF; CDR3nt: TGTGCCAGCAGTGCTCTCGAGGGAGGGCACGAGCAGTACTTC
v_gene: TRBV3-1/TRBV3-2; abundance: -; j_gene: TRBJ1-3; len: 17; d_gene: -; CDR3aa: CASSQVVSGGAGNTIYF; CDR3nt: TGTGCCAGCAGCCAAGTCGTATCGGGGGGCGCGGGAAACACCATATATTTT
v_gene: TRBV5-4; abundance: once; j_gene: TRBJ1-4; len: 17; d_gene: TRBD1; CDR3aa: CASSSGRDSPTNEKLFF; CDR3nt: TGTGCCAGCAGCTCGGGTAGGGACAGCCCAACTAATGAAAAACTGTTTTTT
v_gene: TRBV7-8; abundance: -; j_gene: TRBJ2-7; len: 13; d_gene: -; CDR3aa: CASRSGDSYEQYF; CDR3nt: TGTGCCAGTCGTAGCGGTGACTCCTACGAGCAGTACTTC
v_gene: TRBV2; abundance: -; j_gene: TRBJ2-7; len: 16; d_gene: -; CDR3aa: CASSIYPTADSYEQYF; CDR3nt: TGTGCCAGCAGTATTTATCCGACAGCAGACTCCTACGAGCAGTACTTC
v_gene: TRBV3-1/TRBV3-2; abundance: -; j_gene: TRBJ2-3; len: 17; d_gene: TRBD2; CDR3aa: CASSLGLAGIGTDTQYF; CDR3nt: TGTGCCAGCAGCCTCGGACTAGCGGGAATCGGAACAGATACGCAGTATTTT
v_gene: TRBV7-9; abundance: -; j_gene: TRBJ2-2; len: 15; d_gene: TRBD1; CDR3aa: CASSSGQENTGELFF; CDR3nt: TGTGCCAGCAGCTCTGGACAGGAAAACACCGGGGAGCTGTTTTTT
v_gene: TRBV9; abundance: -; j_gene: TRBJ2-1; len: 19; d_gene: TRBD1; CDR3aa: CASSVVESIPPGGYNEQFF; CDR3nt: TGTGCCAGCAGCGTAGTAGAATCAATCCCCCCAGGGGGCTACAATGAGCAGTTCTTC